This T cell receptor beta chain originates from a study of T cells in women clearing cervical HPV infection. Trimming took off 2 bases at V and 5 bases at J, with 13 bases between the two ends. Germline lookup yields CDR1 MGHRA and CDR2 YSYEKL. The CDR3 is made up of 14 amino acids. Measured with immunoSEQ multiplex PCR; TCRdb has only the in-frame clones, and not every one. This sample's table has under 35,000 clones. For this clone: The CDR3 extends 3 residues past the end of the read, so its final part is completed from the germline J gene.

The genes are TRBV4-1 and TRBJ2-7, with D possibly being TRBD1 (6 bases). The sequenced material came from blood buffy coat. The clonotype was recovered from a woman aged 18-70 years with a cervical HPV16 infection that either progressed to CIN3+ or cleared (not recorded which). The part of the CDR3 DNA that was read is TGCGCCAGCAGCCAACTTCAGGGGAGTAACGAG. Its protein product is CASSQLQGSNE. The full-length CDR3 reads as CASSQLQGSNEQYF.